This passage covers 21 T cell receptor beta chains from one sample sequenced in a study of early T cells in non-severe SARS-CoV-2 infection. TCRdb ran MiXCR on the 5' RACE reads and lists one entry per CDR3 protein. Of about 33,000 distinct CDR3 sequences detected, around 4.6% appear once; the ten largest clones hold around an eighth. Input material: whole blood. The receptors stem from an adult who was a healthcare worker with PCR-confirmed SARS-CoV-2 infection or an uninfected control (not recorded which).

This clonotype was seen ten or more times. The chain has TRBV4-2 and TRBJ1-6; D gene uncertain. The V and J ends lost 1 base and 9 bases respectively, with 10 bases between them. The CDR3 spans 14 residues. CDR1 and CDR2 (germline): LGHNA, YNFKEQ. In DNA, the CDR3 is TGTGCCAGCAGCCAAGGTGGGGTTGGTTCACCCCTCCACTTT. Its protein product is CASSQGGVGSPLHF.

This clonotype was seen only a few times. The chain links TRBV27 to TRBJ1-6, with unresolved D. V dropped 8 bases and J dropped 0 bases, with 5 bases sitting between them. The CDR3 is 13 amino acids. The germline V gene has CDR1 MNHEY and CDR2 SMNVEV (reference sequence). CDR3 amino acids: CASGSSYNSPLHF. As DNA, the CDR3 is TGTGCCAGCGGTAGCTCCTATAATTCACCCCTCCACTTT.

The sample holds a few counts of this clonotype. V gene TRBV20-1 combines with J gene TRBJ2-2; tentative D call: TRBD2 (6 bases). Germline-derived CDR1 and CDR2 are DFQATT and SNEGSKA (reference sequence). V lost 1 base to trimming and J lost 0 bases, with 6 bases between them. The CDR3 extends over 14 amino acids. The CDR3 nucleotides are TGCAGTGCTAGAGCGGGGGCGAACACCGGGGAGCTGTTTTTT. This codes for CSARAGANTGELFF.

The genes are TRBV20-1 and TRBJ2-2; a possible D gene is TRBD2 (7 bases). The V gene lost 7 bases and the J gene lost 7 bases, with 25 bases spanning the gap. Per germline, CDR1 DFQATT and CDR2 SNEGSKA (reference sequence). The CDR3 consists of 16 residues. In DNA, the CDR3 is TGCAGTGTTTTATCGTGGCGGGGGCCTGGCTTCGGGGAGCTGTTTTTT. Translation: CSVLSWRGPGFGELFF.

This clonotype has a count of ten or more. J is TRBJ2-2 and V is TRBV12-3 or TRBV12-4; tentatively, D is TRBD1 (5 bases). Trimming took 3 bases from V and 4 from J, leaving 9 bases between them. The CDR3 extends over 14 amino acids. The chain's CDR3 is CASSFRDLTGELFF. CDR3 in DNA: TGTGCCAGCAGTTTCAGGGATCTCACCGGGGAGCTGTTTTTT.

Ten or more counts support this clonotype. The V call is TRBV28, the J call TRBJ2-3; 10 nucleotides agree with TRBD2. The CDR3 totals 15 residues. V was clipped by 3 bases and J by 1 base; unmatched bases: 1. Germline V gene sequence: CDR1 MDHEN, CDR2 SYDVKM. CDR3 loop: CASSFLAGGTDTQYF. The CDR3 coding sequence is TGTGCCAGCAGTTTTCTAGCGGGGGGCACAGATACGCAGTATTTT. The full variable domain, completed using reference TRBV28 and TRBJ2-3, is DVKVTQSSRYLVKRTGEKVFLECVQDMDHENMFWYRQDPGLGLRLIYFSYDVKMKEKGDIPEGYSVSREKKERFSLILESASTNQTSMYLCASSFLAGGTDTQYFGPGTRLTVL.

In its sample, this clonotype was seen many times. The CDR3 DNA reads as TGTGCCAGCAGCTTAGTTGAAGCTTTCTTT. Its protein is CASSLVEAFF. V usage is TRBV11-2 and J usage is TRBJ1-1; D is unresolved. V lost 1 base and J 7 bases, leaving 1 base between the germline ends. The germline CDR1 and CDR2 sequences are SGHAT and FQNNGV. CDR3 length equals 10 residues.

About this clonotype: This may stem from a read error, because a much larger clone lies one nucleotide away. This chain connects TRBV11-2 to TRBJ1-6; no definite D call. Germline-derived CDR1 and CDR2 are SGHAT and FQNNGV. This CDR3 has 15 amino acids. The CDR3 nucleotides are TGTGTCAGCAGCTTTTCTGGACGGGATAATTCACCCCTCCACTTT. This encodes CVSSFSGRDNSPLHF.

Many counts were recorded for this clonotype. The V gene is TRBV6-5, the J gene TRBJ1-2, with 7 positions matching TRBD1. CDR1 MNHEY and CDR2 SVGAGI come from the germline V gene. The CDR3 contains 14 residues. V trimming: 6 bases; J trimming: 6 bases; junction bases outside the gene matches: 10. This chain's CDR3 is CASSRGQEADGYTF. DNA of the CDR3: TGTGCCAGCAGCAGAGGACAGGAGGCGGATGGCTACACCTTC.

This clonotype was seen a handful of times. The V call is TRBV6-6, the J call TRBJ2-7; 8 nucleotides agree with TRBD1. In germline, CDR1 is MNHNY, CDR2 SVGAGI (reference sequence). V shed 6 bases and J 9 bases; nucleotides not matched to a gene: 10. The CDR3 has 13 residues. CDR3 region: CASSSSGTGPQYF. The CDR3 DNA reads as TGTGCCAGCAGCTCCTCCGGGACAGGTCCGCAGTACTTC.

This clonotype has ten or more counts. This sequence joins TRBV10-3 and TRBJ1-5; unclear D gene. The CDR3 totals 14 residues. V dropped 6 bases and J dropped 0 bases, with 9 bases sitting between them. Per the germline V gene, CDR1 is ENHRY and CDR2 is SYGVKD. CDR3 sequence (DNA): TGTGCCATCAGGCCCGGCGGTAGCAATCAGCCCCAGCATTTT. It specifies CAIRPGGSNQPQHF.

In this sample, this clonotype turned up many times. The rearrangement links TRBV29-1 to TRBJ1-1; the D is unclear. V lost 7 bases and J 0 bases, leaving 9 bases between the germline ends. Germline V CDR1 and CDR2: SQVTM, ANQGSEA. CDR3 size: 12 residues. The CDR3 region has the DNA TGCAGCGCGGGTTTCATGAACACTGAAGCTTTCTTT. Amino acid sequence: CSAGFMNTEAFF.

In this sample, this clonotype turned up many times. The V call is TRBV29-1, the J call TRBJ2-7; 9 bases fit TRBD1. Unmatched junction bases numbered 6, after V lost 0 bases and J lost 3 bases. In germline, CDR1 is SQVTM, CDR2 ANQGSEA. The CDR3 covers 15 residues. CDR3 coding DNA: TGCAGCGTTGAAGAGAGGGGACAGGGAGACTACGAGCAGTACTTC. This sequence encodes CSVEERGQGDYEQYF.

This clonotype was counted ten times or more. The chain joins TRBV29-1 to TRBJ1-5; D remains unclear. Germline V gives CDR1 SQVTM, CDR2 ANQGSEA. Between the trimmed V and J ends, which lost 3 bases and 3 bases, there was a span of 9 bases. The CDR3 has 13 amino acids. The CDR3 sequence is CSVDTGLNQPQHF. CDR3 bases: TGCAGCGTTGACACCGGACTCAATCAGCCCCAGCATTTT.

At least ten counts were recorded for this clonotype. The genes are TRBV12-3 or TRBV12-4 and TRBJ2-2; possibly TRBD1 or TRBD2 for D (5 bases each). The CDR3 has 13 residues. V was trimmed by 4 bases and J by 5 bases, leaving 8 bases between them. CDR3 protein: CASSSGSTGELFF. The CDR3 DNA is TGTGCCAGCAGTTCAGGGAGTACCGGGGAGCTGTTTTTT.

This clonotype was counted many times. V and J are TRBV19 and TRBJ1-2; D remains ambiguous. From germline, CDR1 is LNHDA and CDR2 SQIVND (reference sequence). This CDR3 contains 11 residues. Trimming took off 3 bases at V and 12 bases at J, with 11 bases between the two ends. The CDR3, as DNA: TGTGCCAGTAGTATCGGACGGGCCCACACCTTC. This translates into CASSIGRAHTF.

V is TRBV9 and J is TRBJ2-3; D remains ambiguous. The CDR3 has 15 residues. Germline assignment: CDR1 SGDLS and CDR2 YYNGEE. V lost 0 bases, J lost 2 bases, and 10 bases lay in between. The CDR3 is CASSVGVGPTDTQYF. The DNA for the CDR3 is TGTGCCAGCAGCGTAGGTGTGGGCCCCACAGATACGCAGTATTTT.

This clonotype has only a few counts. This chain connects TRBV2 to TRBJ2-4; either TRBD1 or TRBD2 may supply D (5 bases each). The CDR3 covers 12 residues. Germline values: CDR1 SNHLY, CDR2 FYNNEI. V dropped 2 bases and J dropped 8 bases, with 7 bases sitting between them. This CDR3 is CASSEQGDIQYF. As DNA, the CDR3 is TGTGCCAGCAGTGAACAGGGAGACATTCAGTACTTC.

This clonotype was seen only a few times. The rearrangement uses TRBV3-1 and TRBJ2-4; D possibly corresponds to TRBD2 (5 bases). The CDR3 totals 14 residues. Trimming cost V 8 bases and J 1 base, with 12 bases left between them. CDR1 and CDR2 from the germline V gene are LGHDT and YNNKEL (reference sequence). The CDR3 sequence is CASGLSLAKNIQYF. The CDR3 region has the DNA TGTGCCAGCGGACTTAGCCTGGCCAAAAACATTCAGTACTTC.

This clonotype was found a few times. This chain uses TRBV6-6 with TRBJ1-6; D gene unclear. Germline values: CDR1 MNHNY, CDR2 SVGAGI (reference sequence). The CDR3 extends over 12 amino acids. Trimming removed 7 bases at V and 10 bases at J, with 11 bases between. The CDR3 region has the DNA TGTGCCAGCATGGAGGGAGTGTCACCCCTCCACTTT. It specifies CASMEGVSPLHF.

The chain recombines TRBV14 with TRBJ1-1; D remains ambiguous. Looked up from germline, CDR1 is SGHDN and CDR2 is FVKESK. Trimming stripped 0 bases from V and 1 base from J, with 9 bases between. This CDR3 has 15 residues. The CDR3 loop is CASSQEAGSNTEAFF. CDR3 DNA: TGTGCCAGCAGCCAAGAAGCTGGATCGAACACTGAAGCTTTCTTT.